This T cell receptor beta chain derives from a study of T cell responses to AZD1222 COVID-19 vaccine. For the study at large: Doses given second, at about 4 or about 12 weeks, were pooled.

Measured with immunoSEQ multiplex PCR; TCRdb has only the in-frame clones, and not every one. Of 150,000 to 200,000 clones listed, about nine tenths are singletons. This sample comprised peripheral blood, obtained on day 0 of AZD1222 vaccination. This clonotype originated in an adult in good health.

CDR3 in DNA: TGTGCCAGCAGCGTAGATGGTACCTACGAGCAGTACTTC. As protein: CASSVDGTYEQYF. V is TRBV9 and J is TRBJ2-7; D ambiguous. The CDR3 totals 13 residues. V lost 0 bases to trimming and J lost 2 bases, with 6 bases between them. Germline CDR1 reads SGDLS; CDR2 reads YYNGEE.